One and the same sample provided the 9 T cell receptor beta chains below, sequenced in a study of blood T cell repertoires in COVID-19. Libraries were prepared by immunoSEQ multiplex PCR; TCRdb keeps only in-frame clonotypes and omits some of them. The sample holds around 220,000 clones, around 89% seen once. The sequenced sample was PBMCs or T cells enriched from blood (not recorded which). The receptors shown here come from a man between 25 and 39 years old who had been exposed to COVID-19.

The CDR3 coding sequence is TGCGCCAGCAGCTTGAACCTAGTGAACACCGGGGAGCTGTTTTTT. Protein: CASSLNLVNTGELFF. The chain employs TRBV5-1 and TRBJ2-2; the D is unclear. This CDR3 spans 15 amino acids. The V gene's germline CDR1 is SGHRS and CDR2 YFSETQ. Trimming cost V 1 base and J 1 base, with 8 bases left between them.

In its sample, this clone was seen once. V usage is TRBV2 and J usage is TRBJ1-2, with a weak D call TRBD1 (5 bases). Germline CDR1 reads SNHLY; CDR2 reads FYNNEI. The CDR3 is 13 amino acids. V was shortened by 7 bases and J by 6 bases, with 15 bases between the two germline ends. This CDR3 reads CASTGLGLNGYTF. In nucleotides, the CDR3 is TGTGCCAGCACCGGTTTGGGGCTCAATGGCTACACCTTC.

This chain links TRBV11-1 with TRBJ1-1, with D maybe TRBD1 (6 bases). The CDR3 sequence is 13 residues long. Trimming removed 6 bases from V and 4 bases from J, with 12 bases in between. Germline CDR1 is SGHAT and CDR2 is FQDESV (reference sequence). CDR3 in amino acids: CASSGLGGTEAFF. CDR3 sequence (DNA): TGTGCCAGCAGTGGCTTAGGGGGCACTGAAGCTTTCTTT.

This clone was seen a single time. The chain is built from TRBV19 and TRBJ2-5, with 7 bases fitting TRBD1. V was clipped by 2 bases and J by 5 bases; unmatched bases: 8. Germline V gene data show CDR1 as LNHDA and CDR2 as SQIVND (reference sequence). This CDR3 is 15 amino acids long. The CDR3 sequence: CASSIQQGIMETQYF. CDR3 DNA: TGTGCCAGTAGTATACAACAGGGGATAATGGAGACCCAGTACTTC.

The CDR3 nucleotides read TGTGCCAGTGGGGCGAGTTCGACAGGTCATAATTCACCCCTCCACTTT. This translates into CASGASSTGHNSPLHF. The chain uses TRBV19 and TRBJ1-6; D may be TRBD1 (6 bases). CDR3 length equals 16 residues. V was trimmed by 8 bases and J by 5 bases, leaving 19 bases between them. Germline V gene data show CDR1 as LNHDA and CDR2 as SQIVND (reference sequence).

This clone was detected once. The J gene is TRBJ2-3, the V gene TRBV2, with D hard to call. V was clipped by 8 bases and J by 1 base, with 10 bases between them. CDR3 length equals 13 residues. Germline assignment: CDR1 SNHLY and CDR2 FYNNEI. The CDR3 nucleotides read TGTGCCAGCTCCGTTTCTGGCACAGATACGCAGTATTTT. It specifies CASSVSGTDTQYF. The entire variable domain, with the rest obtained from reference TRBV2 and TRBJ2-3, is as follows: EPEVTQTPSHQVTQMGQEVILRCVPISNHLYFYWYRQILGQKVEFLVSFYNNEISEKSEIFDDQFSVERPDGSNFTLKIRSTKLEDSAMYFCASSVSGTDTQYFGPGTRLTVL.

The V and J genes are TRBV4-1 and TRBJ2-7; a weak D match, TRBD1 (5 bases). The CDR3 extends over 14 amino acids. Germline values: CDR1 MGHRA, CDR2 YSYEKL. The germline V and J ends were trimmed by 2 bases and 2 bases, with 10 bases remaining between them. The CDR3 sequence is CASSQRTRAYEQYF. In DNA, the CDR3 is TGCGCCAGCAGCCAACGGACAAGAGCCTACGAGCAGTACTTC.

The V gene is TRBV4-1, the J gene TRBJ1-1; maybe TRBD1 (5 bases). The germline gives CDR1 MGHRA, CDR2 YSYEKL. The V and J ends lost 0 bases and 1 base respectively, with 6 bases between them. There are 14 residues in the CDR3. CDR3 nucleotide sequence: TGCGCCAGCAGCCAAGATGGGGCGAACACTGAAGCTTTCTTT. Translation: CASSQDGANTEAFF.

V usage is TRBV15 and J usage is TRBJ2-4; 9 nucleotides match TRBD1. J gave up 4 bases and V 0 bases, and 4 bases lay outside the gene matches. Germline V gene data show CDR1 as LNHNV and CDR2 as YYDKDF (reference sequence). CDR3 length: 16 residues. CDR3 nucleotide sequence: TGTGCCACCAGCAGAGATCGGGGGACAGGGAAAAACATTCAGTACTTC. The encoded protein is CATSRDRGTGKNIQYF. The variable domain in full, completed from reference TRBV15 and TRBJ2-4, reads DAMVIQNPRYQVTQFGKPVTLSCSQTLNHNVMYWYQQKSSQAPKLLFHYYDKDFNNEADTPDNFQSRRPNTSFCFLDIRSPGLGDTAMYLCATSRDRGTGKNIQYFGAGTRLSVL.